The present TCR beta chain was sequenced within a study of T cell responses to AZD1222 COVID-19 vaccine. Germline lookup yields CDR1 LNHDA and CDR2 SQIVND (reference sequence). V lost 0 bases and J 8 bases, leaving 13 bases between the germline ends. The CDR3 runs to 15 residues. Clones were sequenced by immunoSEQ multiplex PCR, and TCRdb holds only the in-frame ones, with some missing. The table includes some 74,000 clones, 80% detected once. The TCR was taken from an adult in good health. The gene calls are TRBV19 and TRBJ1-4; D not certain. Specimen: peripheral blood, collected on day 0 of AZD1222 vaccination. The CDR3 region is CASSIEGRGMEKLFF. CDR3 in DNA: TGTGCCAGTAGTATAGAGGGGAGAGGTATGGAAAAACTGTTTTTT. The whole variable domain, remainder taken from reference TRBV19 and TRBJ1-4, is DGGITQSPKYLFRKEGQNVTLSCEQNLNHDAMYWYRQDPGQGLRLIYYSQIVNDFQKGDIAEGYSVSREKKESFPLTVTSAQKNPTAFYLCASSIEGRGMEKLFFGSGTQLSVL.